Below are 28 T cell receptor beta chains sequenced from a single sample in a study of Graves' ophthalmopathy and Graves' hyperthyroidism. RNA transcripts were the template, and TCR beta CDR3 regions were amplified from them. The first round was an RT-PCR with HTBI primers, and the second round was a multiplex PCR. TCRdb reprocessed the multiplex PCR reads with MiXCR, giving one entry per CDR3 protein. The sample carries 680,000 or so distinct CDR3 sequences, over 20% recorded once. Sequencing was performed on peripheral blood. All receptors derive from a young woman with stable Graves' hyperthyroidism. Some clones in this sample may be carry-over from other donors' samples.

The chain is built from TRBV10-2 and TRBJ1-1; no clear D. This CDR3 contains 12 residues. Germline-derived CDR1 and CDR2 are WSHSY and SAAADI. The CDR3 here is CVSKRHDTEAFF. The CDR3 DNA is TGCGTCAGTAAAAGACATGACACTGAAGCTTTCTTT.

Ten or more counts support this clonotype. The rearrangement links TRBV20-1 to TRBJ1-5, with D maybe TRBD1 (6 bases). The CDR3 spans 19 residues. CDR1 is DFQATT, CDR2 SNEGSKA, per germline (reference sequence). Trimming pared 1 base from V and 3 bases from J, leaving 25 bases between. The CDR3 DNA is TGCAGTGCTAGAGGCCTCCGGGACACCGGTAGTTTCTTCAATCAGCCCCAGCATTTT. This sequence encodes CSARGLRDTGSFFNQPQHF.

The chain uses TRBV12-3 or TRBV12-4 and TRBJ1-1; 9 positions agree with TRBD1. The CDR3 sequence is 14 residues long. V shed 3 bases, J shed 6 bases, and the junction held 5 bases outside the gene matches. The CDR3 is CASSFWDREAEAFF. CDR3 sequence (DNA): TGTGCCAGCAGTTTTTGGGACAGGGAGGCTGAAGCTTTCTTT.

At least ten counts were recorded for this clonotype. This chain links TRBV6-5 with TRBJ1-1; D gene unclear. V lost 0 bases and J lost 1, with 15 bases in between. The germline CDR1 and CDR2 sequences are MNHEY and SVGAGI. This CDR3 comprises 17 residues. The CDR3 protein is CASSYSISWGKNTEAFF. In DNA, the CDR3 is TGTGCCAGCAGTTACTCGATTTCTTGGGGAAAGAACACTGAAGCTTTCTTT.

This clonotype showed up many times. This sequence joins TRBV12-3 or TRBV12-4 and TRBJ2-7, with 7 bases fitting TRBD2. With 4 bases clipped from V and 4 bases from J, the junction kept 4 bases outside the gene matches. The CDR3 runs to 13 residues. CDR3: CASSWEGWYEQYF. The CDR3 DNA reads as TGTGCCAGCAGTTGGGAGGGCTGGTACGAGCAGTACTTC.

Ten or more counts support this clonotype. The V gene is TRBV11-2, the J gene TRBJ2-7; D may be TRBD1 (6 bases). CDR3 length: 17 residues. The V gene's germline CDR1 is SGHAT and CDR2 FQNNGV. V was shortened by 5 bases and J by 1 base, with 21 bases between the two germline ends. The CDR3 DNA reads TGTGCCAGCAGCCCCCTGACAGGACCTATGGGATCCTACGAGCAGTACTTC. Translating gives CASSPLTGPMGSYEQYF.

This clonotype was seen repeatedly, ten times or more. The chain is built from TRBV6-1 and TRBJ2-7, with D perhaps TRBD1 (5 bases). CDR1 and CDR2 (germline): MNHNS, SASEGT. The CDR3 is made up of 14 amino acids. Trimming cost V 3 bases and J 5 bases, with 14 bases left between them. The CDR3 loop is CASSDGLEGDEQYF. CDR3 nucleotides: TGTGCCAGCAGTGATGGGCTAGAAGGGGACGAGCAGTACTTC.

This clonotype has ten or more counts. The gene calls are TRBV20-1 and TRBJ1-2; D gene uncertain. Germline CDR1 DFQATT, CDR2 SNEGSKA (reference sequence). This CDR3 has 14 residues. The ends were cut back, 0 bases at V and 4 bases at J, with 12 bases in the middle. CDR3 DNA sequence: TGCAGTGCTAGAGATAAAGGATTCCTCTATGGCTACACCTTC. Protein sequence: CSARDKGFLYGYTF.

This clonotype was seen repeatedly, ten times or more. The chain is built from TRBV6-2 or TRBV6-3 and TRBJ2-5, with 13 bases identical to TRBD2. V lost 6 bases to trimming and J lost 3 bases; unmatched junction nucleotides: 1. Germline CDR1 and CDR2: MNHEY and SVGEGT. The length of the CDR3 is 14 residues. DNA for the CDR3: TGTGCCAGCAGGGGACTAGCGGGGAAAGAGACCCAGTACTTC. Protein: CASRGLAGKETQYF.

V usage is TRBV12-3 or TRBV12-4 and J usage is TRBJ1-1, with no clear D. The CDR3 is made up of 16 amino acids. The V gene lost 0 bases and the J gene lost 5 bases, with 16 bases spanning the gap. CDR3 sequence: CASSLAFRGRETEAFF. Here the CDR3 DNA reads TGTGCCAGCAGTTTAGCATTTAGAGGGAGGGAGACTGAAGCTTTCTTT.

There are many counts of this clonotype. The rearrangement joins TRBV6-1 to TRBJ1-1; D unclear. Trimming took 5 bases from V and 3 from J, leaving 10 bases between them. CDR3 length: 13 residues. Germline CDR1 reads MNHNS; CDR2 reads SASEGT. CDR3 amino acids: CASSRRDYTEAFF. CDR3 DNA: TGTGCCAGCAGTCGTAGAGATTACACTGAAGCTTTCTTT.

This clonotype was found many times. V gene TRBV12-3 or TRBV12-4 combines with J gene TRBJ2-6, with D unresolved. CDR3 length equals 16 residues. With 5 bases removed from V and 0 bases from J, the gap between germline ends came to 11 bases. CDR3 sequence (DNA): TGTGCCAGCAGTCGGCGACGGTCCTCTGGGGCCAACGTCCTGACTTTC. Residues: CASSRRRSSGANVLTF.

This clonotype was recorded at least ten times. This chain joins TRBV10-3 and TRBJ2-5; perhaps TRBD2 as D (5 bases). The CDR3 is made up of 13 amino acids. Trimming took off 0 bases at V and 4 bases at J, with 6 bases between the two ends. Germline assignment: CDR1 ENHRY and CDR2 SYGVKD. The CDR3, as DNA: TGTGCCATCAGTGAGTCGAGGGTAGAGACCCAGTACTTC. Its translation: CAISESRVETQYF.

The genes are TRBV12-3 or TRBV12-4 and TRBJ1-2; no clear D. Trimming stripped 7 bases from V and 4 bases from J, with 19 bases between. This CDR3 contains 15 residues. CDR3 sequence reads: CASTSWGYGVYGYTF. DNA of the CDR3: TGTGCCAGCACCTCGTGGGGATATGGTGTCTATGGCTACACCTTC.

The CDR3 coding sequence is TGCGCCAGCAGCCAAGATGGAATCGGGGAGCTGTTTTTT. It is translated as CASSQDGIGELFF. The chain recombines TRBV4-1 with TRBJ2-2; no definite D call. The length of the CDR3 is 13 residues. V dropped 0 bases and J dropped 7 bases, with 6 bases sitting between them. Germline assignment: CDR1 MGHRA and CDR2 YSYEKL.

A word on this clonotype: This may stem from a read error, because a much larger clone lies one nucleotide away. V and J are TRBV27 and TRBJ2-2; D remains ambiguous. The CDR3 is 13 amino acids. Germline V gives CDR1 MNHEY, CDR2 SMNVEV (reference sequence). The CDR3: CASSYADTWELFF. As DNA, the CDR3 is TGTGCCAGCAGTTATGCCGACACCTGGGAGCTGTTTTTT.

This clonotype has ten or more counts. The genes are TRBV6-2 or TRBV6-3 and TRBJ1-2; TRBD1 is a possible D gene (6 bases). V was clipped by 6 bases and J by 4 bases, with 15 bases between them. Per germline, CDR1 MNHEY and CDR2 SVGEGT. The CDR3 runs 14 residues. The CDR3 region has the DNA TGTGCCAGCAGAACCCCCGGGACAATCTATGGCTACACCTTC. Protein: CASRTPGTIYGYTF.

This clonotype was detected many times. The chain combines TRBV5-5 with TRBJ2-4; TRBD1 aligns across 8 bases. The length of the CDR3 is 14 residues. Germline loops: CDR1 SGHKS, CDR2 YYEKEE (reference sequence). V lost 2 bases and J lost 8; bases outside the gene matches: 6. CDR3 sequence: CASSFDRGGDIQYF. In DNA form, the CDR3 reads TGTGCCAGCAGCTTTGACAGGGGTGGGGACATTCAGTACTTC.

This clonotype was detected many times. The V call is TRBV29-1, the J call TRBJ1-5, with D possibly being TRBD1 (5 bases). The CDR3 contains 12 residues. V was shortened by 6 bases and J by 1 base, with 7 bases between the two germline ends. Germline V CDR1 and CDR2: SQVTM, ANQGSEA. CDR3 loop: CSVKGSNQPQHF. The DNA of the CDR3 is TGCAGCGTGAAGGGGAGCAATCAGCCCCAGCATTTT. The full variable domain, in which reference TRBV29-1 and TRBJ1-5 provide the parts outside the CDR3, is SAVISQKPSRDICQRGTSLTIQCQVDSQVTMMFWYRQQPGQSLTLIATANQGSEATYESGFVIDKFPISRPNLTFSTLTVSNMSPEDSSIYLCSVKGSNQPQHFGDGTRLSIL.

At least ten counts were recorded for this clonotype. The CDR3 here is CASTRDRSSYEQYF. CDR3 bases: TGTGCCAGCACTCGGGACAGGAGCTCCTACGAGCAGTACTTC. The V call is TRBV2, the J call TRBJ2-7; 8 bases match TRBD1. After removal of 7 bases from V and 0 bases from J, the junction contained 5 bases not matched to a gene. Germline V gives CDR1 SNHLY, CDR2 FYNNEI. This CDR3 is built from 14 residues.

The CDR3, as DNA: TGTGCCAGCACCGCCGGGACAGCTTTCCTCGCCGGGGAGCTGTTTTTT. Amino acids: CASTAGTAFLAGELFF. The genes are TRBV6-2 or TRBV6-3 and TRBJ2-2; 7 nucleotides align to TRBD1. The CDR3 is 16 amino acids. Germline trimming cut 7 bases from V and 6 bases from J; bases unmatched to any gene: 14. CDR1 is MNHEY and CDR2 is SVGEGT in the germline V gene.

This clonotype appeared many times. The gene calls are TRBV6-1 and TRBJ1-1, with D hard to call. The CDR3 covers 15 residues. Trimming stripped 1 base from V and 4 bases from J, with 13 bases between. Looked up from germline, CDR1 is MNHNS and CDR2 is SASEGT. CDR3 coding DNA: TGTGCCAGCAGTGAAGAGTTGGGGTTGGGCACTGAAGCTTTCTTT. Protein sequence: CASSEELGLGTEAFF.

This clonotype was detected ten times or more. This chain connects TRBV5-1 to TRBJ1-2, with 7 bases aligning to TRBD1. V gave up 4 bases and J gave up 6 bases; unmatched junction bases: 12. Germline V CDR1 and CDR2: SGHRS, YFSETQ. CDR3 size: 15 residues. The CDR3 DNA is TGCGCCAGCAGCACTGGGGGACAGTTGGCGGATGGCTACACCTTC. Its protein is CASSTGGQLADGYTF.

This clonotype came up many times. Here the CDR3 DNA reads TGTGCCAGCAGCCTAGGTGGGACGGCGCAAAACATTCAGTACTTC. Translation gives CASSLGGTAQNIQYF. V and J are TRBV11-2 and TRBJ2-4; tentatively, D is TRBD1 or TRBD2 (5 bases each). The CDR3 consists of 15 residues. Germline V gene sequence: CDR1 SGHAT, CDR2 FQNNGV. V was shortened by 5 bases and J by 5 bases, with 16 bases between the two germline ends.

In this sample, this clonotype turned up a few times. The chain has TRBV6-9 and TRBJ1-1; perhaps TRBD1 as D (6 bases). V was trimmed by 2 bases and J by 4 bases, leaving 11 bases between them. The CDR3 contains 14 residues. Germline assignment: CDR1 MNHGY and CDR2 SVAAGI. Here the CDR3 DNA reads TGTGCCAGCAGTTATACGAAGGGGGGCACTGAAGCTTTCTTT. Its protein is CASSYTKGGTEAFF.

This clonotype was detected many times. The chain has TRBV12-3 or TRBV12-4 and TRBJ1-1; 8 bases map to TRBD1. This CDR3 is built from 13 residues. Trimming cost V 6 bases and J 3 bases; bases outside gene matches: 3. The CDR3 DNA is TGTGCCAGCAGATGGACAGGGTACACTGAAGCTTTCTTT. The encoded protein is CASRWTGYTEAFF.

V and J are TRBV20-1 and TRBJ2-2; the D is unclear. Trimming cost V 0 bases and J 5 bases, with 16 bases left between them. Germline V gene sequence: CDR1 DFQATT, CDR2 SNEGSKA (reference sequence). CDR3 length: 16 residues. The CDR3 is CSARDFTNMGTGELFF. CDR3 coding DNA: TGCAGTGCTAGAGATTTTACGAATATGGGGACCGGGGAGCTGTTTTTT.

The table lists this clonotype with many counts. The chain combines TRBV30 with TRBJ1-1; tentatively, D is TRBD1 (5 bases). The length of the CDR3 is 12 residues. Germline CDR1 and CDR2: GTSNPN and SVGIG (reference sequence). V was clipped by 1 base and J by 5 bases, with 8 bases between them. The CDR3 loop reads CAWSAGRTEAFF. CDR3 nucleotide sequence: TGTGCCTGGAGTGCAGGGAGGACTGAAGCTTTCTTT.